The 16 T cell receptor beta chains below come from one sample, sequenced in a study of blood T cell repertoires in COVID-19. Clones were sequenced by immunoSEQ multiplex PCR, and TCRdb holds only the in-frame ones, with some missing. This sample has about 250,000 clones, with about 82% found just once. Sample: PBMCs or T cells enriched from blood (not recorded which). These receptor sequences come from a woman between 45 and 60 years old with acute COVID-19.

The chain combines TRBV29-1 with TRBJ2-1; D remains ambiguous. The CDR3 spans 15 residues. Germline CDR1 and CDR2: SQVTM and ANQGSEA. Trimming shortened V by 2 bases and J by 1 base, and 12 bases separated the two germline ends. CDR3: CSVESVARSYNEQFF. CDR3 sequence (DNA): TGCAGCGTTGAATCGGTTGCGCGGTCCTACAATGAGCAGTTCTTC.

J is TRBJ2-3 and V is TRBV4-3; TRBD2 aligns across 10 bases. The CDR3 spans 16 residues. Germline assignment: CDR1 LGHNA and CDR2 YSLEER. With V trimmed by 1 base and J by 1 base, 2 bases remained unmatched. The CDR3 coding sequence is TGCGCCAGCAGCCAAGCCCTAGCGGGGGGCACAGATACGCAGTATTTT. Its translation: CASSQALAGGTDTQYF.

This chain joins TRBV7-9 and TRBJ1-2; possibly TRBD1 for D (6 bases). Trimming shortened V by 8 bases and J by 4 bases, and 17 bases separated the two germline ends. CDR3 length equals 14 residues. CDR1 and CDR2 from the germline V gene are SEHNR and FQNEAQ (reference sequence). The CDR3 region has the DNA TGTGCCAGCCAGGGCGGGGGGCGCTTCTATGGCTACACCTTC. Translation gives CASQGGGRFYGYTF.

Only a few counts were recorded for this clone. V is TRBV6-1 and J is TRBJ2-1; 10 bases line up with TRBD1. J gave up 6 bases and V 3 bases, and 14 bases lay outside the gene matches. The CDR3 has 18 residues. Germline assignment: CDR1 MNHNS and CDR2 SASEGT. The CDR3 region has the DNA TGTGCCAGCAGTGAGCAGCCAACACCGGGACAGGGGTCCAATGAGCAGTTCTTC. Its translation: CASSEQPTPGQGSNEQFF.

The chain employs TRBV18 and TRBJ1-5; 8 bases match TRBD1. CDR1 KGHSH and CDR2 LQKENI come from the germline V gene. V shed 4 bases, J shed 2 bases, and the junction held 10 bases outside the gene matches. The CDR3 has 17 residues. DNA of the CDR3: TGTGCCAGCTCACGCTACGAGACGGGACAGGGCAATCAGCCCCAGCATTTT. The encoded protein is CASSRYETGQGNQPQHF.

The CDR3 protein is CASSPNGQGYQPQHF. CDR3 DNA sequence: TGTGCCAGCAGTCCAAATGGGCAGGGTTATCAGCCCCAGCATTTT. V is TRBV27 and J is TRBJ1-5; D may be TRBD1 (5 bases). The V end was cut by 5 bases, the J end by 5 bases, with 16 bases between. The CDR3 covers 15 residues. CDR1 MNHEY and CDR2 SMNVEV come from the germline V gene (reference sequence).

This clone was counted between two and nine times. The chain uses TRBV5-1 and TRBJ2-7; 9 nucleotides match TRBD1. Trimming removed 0 bases from V and 5 bases from J; junction bases left unmatched: 6. The germline CDR1 and CDR2 sequences are SGHRS and YFSETQ. The CDR3 consists of 15 residues. The CDR3 DNA reads TGCGCCAGCAGCTTGGGGTCGGGACAGGGCAACGAGCAGTACTTC. Residues: CASSLGSGQGNEQYF. The full variable domain, in which reference TRBV5-1 and TRBJ2-7 provide the parts outside the CDR3, is KAGVTQTPRYLIKTRGQQVTLSCSPISGHRSVSWYQQTPGQGLQFLFEYFSETQRNKGNFPGRFSGRQFSNSRSEMNVSTLELGDSALYLCASSLGSGQGNEQYFGPGTRLTVT.

The chain couples TRBV6-5 to TRBJ1-1; possible D gene TRBD1, 5 bases. The CDR3 sequence is 13 residues long. Trimming left V 4 bases short and J 7 bases short, with 13 bases between. The germline CDR1 and CDR2 sequences are MNHEY and SVGAGI. The CDR3: CASSFSRQGEAFF. In DNA, the CDR3 is TGTGCCAGCAGTTTCAGTAGGCAGGGTGAAGCTTTCTTT.

The chain joins TRBV7-8 to TRBJ1-4, with 9 bases that match TRBD1. Unmatched junction bases numbered 9, after V lost 3 bases and J lost 7 bases. Germline V lookup: CDR1 SGHVS, CDR2 FQNEAQ. The CDR3 sequence is 16 residues long. DNA for the CDR3: TGTGCCAGCAGCTTGCTTTCGGGACAGGGTAGTGAAAAACTGTTTTTT. Amino acids: CASSLLSGQGSEKLFF. Together with reference TRBV7-8 and TRBJ1-4, the CDR3 gives the full variable domain: GAGVSQSPRYKVAKRGQDVALRCDPISGHVSLFWYQQALGQGPEFLTYFQNEAQLDKSGLPSDRFFAERPEGSVSTLKIQRTQQEDSAVYLCASSLLSGQGSEKLFFGSGTQLSVL.

The V and J genes are TRBV12-3 or TRBV12-4 and TRBJ1-5, with 8 bases matching TRBD1. The CDR3 totals 13 residues. V lost 3 bases and J lost 9; bases outside the gene matches: 4. The CDR3 is CASSLDRERPQHF. CDR3 coding DNA: TGTGCCAGCAGTTTGGACAGGGAACGGCCCCAGCATTTT.

The table lists this clone with a count of one. The chain links TRBV9 to TRBJ2-7; 8 bases align to TRBD1. Per the germline V gene, CDR1 is SGDLS and CDR2 is YYNGEE. CDR3 length equals 16 residues. Losses at the gene ends were 0 bases for V and 6 bases for J; bases not matched to a gene: 11. CDR3 loop: CASSVGPRTGISEQYF. The CDR3 region has the DNA TGTGCCAGCAGCGTAGGGCCGCGGACAGGGATCTCCGAGCAGTACTTC. Using reference TRBV9 and TRBJ2-7 for the parts outside the CDR3, the full variable domain is DSGVTQTPKHLITATGQRVTLRCSPRSGDLSVYWYQQSLDQGLQFLIQYYNGEERAKGNILERFSAQQFPDLHSELNLSSLELGDSALYFCASSVGPRTGISEQYFGPGTRLTVT.

V usage is TRBV7-2 and J usage is TRBJ2-7, with 10 bases aligning to TRBD2. V trimming: 5 bases; J trimming: 3 bases; junction bases outside the gene matches: 4. The CDR3 consists of 14 residues. Germline loops: CDR1 SGHTA, CDR2 FQGNSA. In nucleotides, the CDR3 is TGTGCCAGCAGCCCTTTAGCGGGGGGCTACGAGCAGTACTTC. The encoded protein is CASSPLAGGYEQYF.

The V and J genes are TRBV19 and TRBJ1-5; 8 bases are shared with TRBD1. Germline V gene sequence: CDR1 LNHDA, CDR2 SQIVND (reference sequence). The V gene end was trimmed by 5 bases and the J gene end by 4 bases; junction bases not matched to a gene: 7. This CDR3 has 15 amino acids. CDR3 in amino acids: CASSLDRDPNQPQHF. DNA for the CDR3: TGTGCCAGTAGTTTGGACAGGGACCCTAATCAGCCCCAGCATTTT.

This sequence joins TRBV12-3 or TRBV12-4 and TRBJ2-1; D is undetermined. The length of the CDR3 is 11 residues. The V end lost 4 bases, the J end lost 8 bases, and 6 bases lay between the germline ends. CDR3 nucleotide sequence: TGTGCCAGCAGTTCTTTCCATGAGCAGTTCTTC. This translates into CASSSFHEQFF.

The chain carries TRBV5-6 and TRBJ1-6; D is unresolved. Germline V gives CDR1 SGHDT, CDR2 YYEEEE. The CDR3 loop spans 14 amino acids. Trimming removed 1 base at V and 5 bases at J, with 7 bases between. The CDR3 region is CASSLPGNNSPLHF. CDR3 bases: TGTGCCAGCAGCTTGCCAGGAAATAATTCACCCCTCCACTTT.

This clone was recorded a few times. The chain recombines TRBV7-2 with TRBJ2-5; D possibly corresponds to TRBD2 (6 bases). This CDR3 has 13 residues. CDR1 is SGHTA and CDR2 is FQGNSA in the germline V gene. Trimming took 0 bases from V and 5 from J, leaving 7 bases between them. CDR3 sequence: CASSLATRETQYF. Here the CDR3 DNA reads TGTGCCAGCAGCTTAGCGACTAGGGAGACCCAGTACTTC.